Sequencing of this T cell receptor (beta chain) was carried out in a study of tumor and adjacent non-tumor tissue in lung cancer. The study, taken as a whole, reports: TCR diversity was significantly greater in tumor than normal lung tissue.

The library came from three nested PCR rounds adapted from ARM-PCR protocols. TCRdb passed the multiplex PCR reads through MiXCR, listing each CDR3 protein once. The table records over 85,000 distinct CDR3 sequences, about 87% of them present only once. To note about this clonotype: The antigen is unknown. Likely a read error: the CDR3 ends without its conserved phenylalanine or tryptophan.

RNA was extracted from bulk tissue without any cell sorting. CDR1 is SGHAT and CDR2 is FQNNGV in the germline V gene. V was cut by 1 base and J by 0 bases, with 10 bases left in between. This CDR3 comprises 15 residues. This clonotype was obtained from a man between 65 and 85 years old with non-small cell lung cancer. The rearrangement uses TRBV11-2 and TRBJ2-7; D is unclear. The sequenced sample consisted of lung tumor tissue. The CDR3 DNA is TGTGCCAGCAGCTTAGTCTTTACGTCCTCCTACGAGCAGTACTCC. It yields the protein CASSLVFTSSYEQYS.